The 29 T cell receptor beta chains below come from one sample, sequenced in a study of T cells in Graves' hyperthyroidism and ophthalmopathy. Using RNA transcripts as the source, TCR beta CDR3 regions were amplified. The TCR CDR3 was amplified in a first-round RT-PCR using the HTBI primer set. MiXCR, applied by TCRdb to the multiplex PCR reads, yields one record per CDR3 protein. The sample holds some 250,000 distinct CDR3 sequences; roughly 15% are singletons and the top ten take around 31%. What was sequenced was blood. The receptors stem from a woman aged 45-59 years with Graves' hyperthyroidism that later progressed to Graves' ophthalmopathy.

This clonotype was found many times. This chain uses TRBV28 with TRBJ2-7; 8 bases are shared with TRBD1. CDR3 length: 15 amino acids. The V gene's germline CDR1 is MDHEN and CDR2 SYDVKM. V shed 6 bases and J 5 bases; nucleotides not matched to a gene: 12. The CDR3 loop is CASRQPDRDRDEQYF. The CDR3 nucleotides are TGTGCCAGCAGGCAACCGGACAGGGATCGAGACGAGCAGTACTTC.

The sample holds a few counts of this clonotype. The chain recombines TRBV5-1 with TRBJ2-7; TRBD2 is a possible D gene (6 bases). Per the germline V gene, CDR1 is SGHRS and CDR2 is YFSETQ. Trimming shortened V by 4 bases and J by 2 bases, and 16 bases separated the two germline ends. The CDR3 has 15 residues. The chain's CDR3 is CASSPAGTDAYEQYF. In DNA, the CDR3 is TGCGCCAGCAGCCCGGCGGGGACTGACGCCTACGAGCAGTACTTC.

This clonotype was observed a few times. V gene TRBV27 combines with J gene TRBJ1-6; 8 bases are shared with TRBD1. Germline CDR1 MNHEY, CDR2 SMNVEV (reference sequence). V gave up 4 bases and J gave up 10 bases; unmatched junction bases: 9. The CDR3 contains 15 residues. CDR3 region: CASSSIGQGGSPLHF. The DNA for the CDR3 is TGTGCCAGCAGTTCAATCGGACAGGGCGGCTCACCCCTCCACTTT.

The DNA of the CDR3 is TGTGCCAGCAGTGAAGCTCCGACTAGCGGGACCTACAATGAGCAGTTCTTC. Translating gives CASSEAPTSGTYNEQFF. The chain is built from TRBV6-1 and TRBJ2-1; TRBD2 matches at 11 bases. V lost 0 bases, J lost 2 bases, and 3 bases stayed unmatched. The V gene's germline CDR1 is MNHNS and CDR2 SASEGT. The CDR3 consists of 17 residues.

The chain couples TRBV7-3 to TRBJ2-2; TRBD2 agrees at 14 bases. Germline trimming cut 5 bases from V and 2 bases from J; bases unmatched to any gene: 13. The CDR3 covers 20 residues. Germline V gene lookup returns CDR1 SGHTA and CDR2 FQGTGA. The CDR3 region is CASSPYLTSGRALNTGELFF. CDR3 DNA sequence: TGTGCCAGCAGCCCCTACCTGACTAGCGGGAGGGCCCTTAACACCGGGGAGCTGTTTTTT.

This clonotype was detected many times. V gene TRBV28 combines with J gene TRBJ1-2; no reliable D call. The CDR3 runs 13 residues. Germline-derived CDR1 and CDR2 are MDHEN and SYDVKM. Deletions cut 6 bases from V and 4 bases from J, with 12 bases between. The CDR3 sequence is CASSPDGRYGYTF. CDR3 sequence (DNA): TGTGCCAGCAGCCCGGACGGTCGCTATGGCTACACCTTC.

This clonotype has a count of ten or more. The CDR3 sequence is CASSERRANTGELFF. Written as DNA, the CDR3 is TGTGCCAGCAGTGAAAGGCGGGCCAACACCGGGGAGCTGTTTTTT. The chain recombines TRBV2 with TRBJ2-2, with D maybe TRBD2 (5 bases). The ends were cut back, 2 bases at V and 2 bases at J, with 9 bases in the middle. Germline V gives CDR1 SNHLY, CDR2 FYNNEI. There are 15 residues in the CDR3.

The chain joins TRBV5-1 to TRBJ1-3; no clear D gene. This CDR3 region has 14 residues. Per germline, CDR1 SGHRS and CDR2 YFSETQ. V lost 0 bases, J lost 4 bases, and 8 bases lay in between. CDR3 loop: CASSLGRGGNTIYF. DNA for the CDR3: TGCGCCAGCAGCTTGGGACGGGGAGGAAACACCATATATTTT. The full variable domain, its missing parts supplied by reference TRBV5-1 and TRBJ1-3, is KAGVTQTPRYLIKTRGQQVTLSCSPISGHRSVSWYQQTPGQGLQFLFEYFSETQRNKGNFPGRFSGRQFSNSRSEMNVSTLELGDSALYLCASSLGRGGNTIYFGEGSWLTVV.

In this sample, this clonotype turned up many times. The chain employs TRBV20-1 and TRBJ1-6; D ambiguous. Looked up from germline, CDR1 is DFQATT and CDR2 is SNEGSKA (reference sequence). CDR3 length equals 14 residues. The germline V and J ends were trimmed by 6 bases and 9 bases, with 18 bases remaining between them. CDR3 in amino acids: CSAPTRSSGSPLHF. CDR3 in DNA: TGCAGTGCCCCCACCAGGAGTTCGGGTTCACCCCTCCACTTT.

This clonotype is a singleton in its sample. One base away lies a much larger clone, so this may be a sequencing read error. The gene calls are TRBV5-5 and TRBJ2-7; D possibly corresponds to TRBD1 (6 bases). The CDR3 loop spans 16 amino acids. Germline values: CDR1 SGHKS, CDR2 YYEKEE (reference sequence). V lost 0 bases and J 3 bases, leaving 16 bases between the germline ends. The CDR3 is CASSLAQGIRNYEQYF. The CDR3 DNA reads TGTGCCAGCAGCTTGGCACAGGGAATCCGGAACTACGAGCAGTACTTC.

This clonotype was seen only a few times. This rearrangement joins TRBV7-9 to TRBJ1-1; D might be TRBD1 (5 bases). The CDR3 spans 13 residues. Germline loops: CDR1 SEHNR, CDR2 FQNEAQ (reference sequence). V gave up 5 bases and J gave up 5 bases, with 12 bases separating them. CDR3 loop: CASSPGARTEAFF. The CDR3, as DNA: TGTGCCAGCAGCCCCGGGGCCAGGACTGAAGCTTTCTTT.

The chain has TRBV5-6 and TRBJ1-6; D unresolved. CDR3 size: 15 residues. CDR1 SGHDT and CDR2 YYEEEE come from the germline V gene. The V end was cut by 4 bases, the J end by 8 bases, with 16 bases between. In DNA form, the CDR3 reads TGTGCCAGCAGCGCCCGGGCCCCACGGGATTCACCCCTCCACTTT. The encoded protein is CASSARAPRDSPLHF.

Many counts were recorded for this clonotype. The chain uses TRBV3-1 and TRBJ2-2; 8 bases map to TRBD1. V gave up 4 bases and J gave up 11 bases; unmatched junction bases: 6. The V gene's germline CDR1 is LGHDT and CDR2 YNNKEL (reference sequence). This CDR3 comprises 13 residues. The CDR3 here is CASSRTGGGELFF. For the CDR3, the DNA is TGTGCCAGCAGCCGCACAGGGGGAGGCGAGCTGTTTTTT.

A few counts support this clonotype. This chain connects TRBV3-1 to TRBJ1-2; D may be TRBD1 (6 bases). CDR1 is LGHDT, CDR2 YNNKEL, per germline (reference sequence). The V end lost 4 bases, the J end lost 8 bases, and 17 bases lay between the germline ends. The CDR3 loop spans 14 amino acids. CDR3 bases: TGTGCCAGCAGCCTTCGGGGGCCTAACCACGGCTACACCTTC. This translates into CASSLRGPNHGYTF.

This clonotype occurred many times. This chain links TRBV5-1 with TRBJ2-3; possibly TRBD1 for D (5 bases). CDR3 length: 16 amino acids. Per the germline V gene, CDR1 is SGHRS and CDR2 is YFSETQ. The V gene lost 3 bases and the J gene lost 5 bases, with 19 bases spanning the gap. The CDR3 nucleotides are TGCGCCAGCAGCTACTTCAACCCATCAAGGGGAGATACGCAGTATTTT. Translation gives CASSYFNPSRGDTQYF.

This clonotype was recorded at least ten times. The J gene is TRBJ2-7, the V gene TRBV18; D not certain. The germline V gene encodes CDR1 KGHSH and CDR2 LQKENI. V lost 6 bases to trimming and J lost 2 bases, with 8 bases between them. CDR3 size: 12 residues. The CDR3 nucleotides are TGTGCCAGCTCTCCCCTTCCCTACGAGCAGTACTTC. It specifies CASSPLPYEQYF.

This clonotype has at least ten counts. This chain connects TRBV20-1 to TRBJ1-1; D is undetermined. The CDR3 loop spans 12 amino acids. Trimming removed 2 bases at V and 1 base at J, with 5 bases between. CDR1 is DFQATT and CDR2 is SNEGSKA in the germline V gene (reference sequence). CDR3 DNA sequence: TGCAGTGCTAGAAAAGCGAACACTGAAGCTTTCTTT. Translation gives CSARKANTEAFF.

This clonotype has just a few counts. This chain uses TRBV27 with TRBJ2-2; D perhaps matches TRBD1 (6 bases). CDR3 length: 15 amino acids. CDR1 is MNHEY, CDR2 SMNVEV, per germline (reference sequence). Trimming shortened V by 4 bases and J by 8 bases, and 17 bases separated the two germline ends. The CDR3 nucleotides read TGTGCCAGCAGTTCTTACTACAGGGCTCGGGGGGAGCTGTTTTTT. Its protein product is CASSSYYRARGELFF.

This clonotype was observed at least ten times. This chain joins TRBV2 and TRBJ1-2; D might be TRBD1 (5 bases). From germline, CDR1 is SNHLY and CDR2 FYNNEI. V was clipped by 6 bases and J by 8 bases, with 13 bases between them. The CDR3 has 12 amino acids. Here the CDR3 DNA reads TGTGCCAGCAGCCGGGACTCCAGGGGCTACACCTTC. It encodes CASSRDSRGYTF.

The sample holds many counts of this clonotype. The rearrangement links TRBV2 to TRBJ2-3; 13 bases are a match to TRBD2. Germline loops: CDR1 SNHLY, CDR2 FYNNEI. The CDR3 is 15 amino acids. V was pared by 6 bases and J by 3 bases, with 3 bases of the junction left unmatched. CDR3 DNA: TGTGCCAGCAGAGGGGGACTAGCGGGGACAGATACGCAGTATTTT. Its protein is CASRGGLAGTDTQYF.

The table lists this clonotype with many counts. CDR3 sequence reads: CASSRTGDYGYTF. The CDR3 DNA sequence: TGTGCCAGCAGCCGGACAGGGGACTATGGCTACACCTTC. The chain recombines TRBV2 with TRBJ1-2, with 9 bases that match TRBD1. With V trimmed by 6 bases and J by 3 bases, 2 bases remained unmatched. Germline V gene sequence: CDR1 SNHLY, CDR2 FYNNEI. The length of the CDR3 is 13 residues. Full variable domain (remainder filled in from reference TRBV2 and TRBJ1-2): EPEVTQTPSHQVTQMGQEVILRCVPISNHLYFYWYRQILGQKVEFLVSFYNNEISEKSEIFDDQFSVERPDGSNFTLKIRSTKLEDSAMYFCASSRTGDYGYTFGSGTRLTVV.

This clonotype was seen many times. The V call is TRBV27, the J call TRBJ2-7; TRBD1 matches 8 bases. The CDR3 sequence is 17 residues long. CDR1 and CDR2 from the germline V gene are MNHEY and SMNVEV (reference sequence). Unmatched junction bases numbered 15, after V lost 5 bases and J lost 3 bases. The CDR3 protein is CASSRGTGFKDIYEQYF. The CDR3, as DNA: TGTGCCAGCAGTCGCGGGACAGGTTTTAAGGACATCTACGAGCAGTACTTC.

The chain uses TRBV7-8 and TRBJ2-3, with 8 bases fitting TRBD2. Germline assignment: CDR1 SGHVS and CDR2 FQNEAQ. This CDR3 has 17 amino acids. J lost 0 bases, V lost 1 base, and 6 bases had no gene match. The CDR3 bases are TGTGCCAGCAGCTTAGTAGCGGGATCCGCGAGCACAGATACGCAGTATTTT. It codes for CASSLVAGSASTDTQYF.

Of note for this clonotype: Just one base apart from a much larger clone, this may be a read error. The chain combines TRBV30 with TRBJ2-3; the D is unclear. CDR3 length: 15 residues. V dropped 4 bases and J dropped 1 base, with 15 bases sitting between them. Germline V CDR1 and CDR2: GTSNPN, SVGIG (reference sequence). The CDR3: CAWISPLRGTDTQYF. CDR3 in DNA: TGTGCCTGGATTAGTCCCTTACGGGGCACAGATACGCAGTATTTT.

This clonotype showed up many times. This chain uses TRBV7-8 with TRBJ2-3; 7 nucleotides match TRBD2. V lost 0 bases, J lost 0 bases, and 9 bases stayed unmatched. Per the germline V gene, CDR1 is SGHVS and CDR2 is FQNEAQ. The CDR3 loop spans 18 amino acids. DNA of the CDR3: TGTGCCAGCAGCTTAGCTTTTTACGGGAGGTTTAGCACAGATACGCAGTATTTT. Protein sequence: CASSLAFYGRFSTDTQYF.

The rearrangement uses TRBV5-1 and TRBJ2-6, with D unclear. CDR3 length: 15 residues. V was cut by 0 bases and J by 0 bases, with 4 bases left in between. The germline CDR1 and CDR2 sequences are SGHRS and YFSETQ. The CDR3 nucleotides are TGCGCCAGCAGCTTGGGGGACTCTGGGGCCAACGTCCTGACTTTC. Encoded protein: CASSLGDSGANVLTF.

At least ten counts were recorded for this clonotype. The chain employs TRBV9 and TRBJ2-1, with 7 bases matching TRBD2. The CDR3 runs 15 residues. The V segment lost 0 bases and the J segment 7 bases; nucleotides outside the gene matches: 7. The germline V gene encodes CDR1 SGDLS and CDR2 YYNGEE. DNA for the CDR3: TGTGCCAGCAGCGTAGGCGGGAGTGGGCTTAATGAGCAGTTCTTC. It yields the protein CASSVGGSGLNEQFF.

This clonotype has ten or more counts. The chain combines TRBV18 with TRBJ2-3; 7 nucleotides agree with TRBD1. The CDR3 is made up of 14 amino acids. Germline CDR1 reads KGHSH; CDR2 reads LQKENI. V shed 4 bases, J shed 5 bases, and the junction held 6 bases outside the gene matches. The CDR3 nucleotides read TGTGCCAGCTCACGAGGGGGCGCGGAAGATACGCAGTATTTT. Translation: CASSRGGAEDTQYF.

This clonotype was recorded at least ten times. The chain is built from TRBV20-1 and TRBJ2-3; no clear D gene. The V gene's germline CDR1 is DFQATT and CDR2 SNEGSKA (reference sequence). There are 15 residues in the CDR3. The germline V and J ends were trimmed by 3 bases and 3 bases, with 16 bases remaining between them. The DNA for the CDR3 is TGCAGTGCTAGTCTCCCCCGGACCGGGACAGATACGCAGTATTTT. It codes for CSASLPRTGTDTQYF.